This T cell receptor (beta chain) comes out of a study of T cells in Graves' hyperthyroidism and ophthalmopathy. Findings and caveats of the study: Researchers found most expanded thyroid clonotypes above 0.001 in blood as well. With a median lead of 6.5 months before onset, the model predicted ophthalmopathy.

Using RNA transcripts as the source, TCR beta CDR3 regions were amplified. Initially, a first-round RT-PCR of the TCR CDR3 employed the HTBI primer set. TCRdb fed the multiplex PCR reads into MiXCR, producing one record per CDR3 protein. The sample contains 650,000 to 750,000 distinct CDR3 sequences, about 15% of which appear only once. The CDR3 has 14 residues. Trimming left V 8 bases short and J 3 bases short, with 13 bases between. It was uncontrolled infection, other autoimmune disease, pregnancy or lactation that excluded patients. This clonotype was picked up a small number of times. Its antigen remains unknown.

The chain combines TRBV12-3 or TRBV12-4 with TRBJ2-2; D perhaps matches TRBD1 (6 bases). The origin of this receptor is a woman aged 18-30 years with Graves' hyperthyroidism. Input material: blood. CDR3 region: CASFRTADTGELFF. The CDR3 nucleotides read TGTGCCAGCTTTCGGACAGCGGACACCGGGGAGCTGTTTTTT.